Listed below are T cell receptor beta chains from one sample, sequenced in a study of early T cells in non-severe SARS-CoV-2 infection. TCRdb re-called the 5' RACE reads through MiXCR, storing one row per CDR3 protein. There are roughly 120,000 distinct CDR3 sequences in the sample; around 13% occur only once, and less than 4.5% lies in the top ten. The source material was whole blood, sampled at baseline. The receptors were sampled from an adult who was a healthcare worker with PCR-confirmed SARS-CoV-2 infection or an uninfected control (not recorded which). The CDR3 runs from the conserved cysteine through the conserved F or W. D genes are given only for firm matches. Some rows mark clone size as missing; the rest say once, few, many or name a class of expanded clone.

v_call: TRBV30
j_call: TRBJ2-7
d_call: NA
clone_size: many
cdr3_aa: CAWTGGPYEQYF
cdr3_nt: TGTGCCTGGACCGGGGGCCCCTACGAGCAGTACTTC

v_call: TRBV15
j_call: TRBJ2-1
d_call: TRBD2
clone_size: few
cdr3_aa: CATSRGPAGGDNEQFF
cdr3_nt: TGTGCCACCAGCAGAGGCCCAGCGGGAGGCGACAATGAGCAGTTCTTC

v_call: TRBV7-9
j_call: TRBJ1-1
d_call: NA
clone_size: NA
cdr3_aa: CASTLAIGGRAEAFF
cdr3_nt: TGTGCCAGCACCCTAGCTATAGGGGGGCGGGCTGAAGCTTTCTTT

v_call: TRBV7-9
j_call: TRBJ2-1
d_call: NA
clone_size: NA
cdr3_aa: CASSPKITYNEQFF
cdr3_nt: TGTGCCAGCAGCCCAAAAATAACCTACAATGAGCAGTTCTTC

v_call: TRBV6-2/TRBV6-3
j_call: TRBJ1-5
d_call: NA
clone_size: NA
cdr3_aa: CASSWRGQPQHF
cdr3_nt: TGTGCCAGCAGTTGGCGAGGTCAGCCCCAGCATTTT

v_call: TRBV5-4
j_call: TRBJ1-3
d_call: NA
clone_size: NA
cdr3_aa: CASSLDVGQGRNTIYF
cdr3_nt: TGTGCCAGCAGCTTGGATGTCGGGCAGGGACGAAACACCATATATTTT

v_call: TRBV25-1
j_call: TRBJ2-5
d_call: NA
clone_size: many
cdr3_aa: CASGEYSQETQYF
cdr3_nt: TGTGCCAGCGGTGAATACAGTCAAGAGACCCAGTACTTC

v_call: TRBV6-4
j_call: TRBJ1-4
d_call: NA
clone_size: NA
cdr3_aa: CASSDSLFKGATNEKLFF
cdr3_nt: TGTGCCAGCAGTGACTCCCTCTTCAAGGGGGCAACTAATGAAAAACTGTTTTTT

v_call: TRBV27
j_call: TRBJ2-6
d_call: NA
clone_size: NA
cdr3_aa: CASSFHSGANVLTF
cdr3_nt: TGTGCCAGCAGTTTCCACTCTGGGGCCAACGTCCTGACTTTC

v_call: TRBV7-9
j_call: TRBJ2-1
d_call: TRBD2
clone_size: NA
cdr3_aa: CASSLNRRVAGEEQFF
cdr3_nt: TGTGCCAGCAGCTTAAATCGGAGGGTAGCGGGGGAGGAGCAGTTCTTC

v_call: TRBV21-1
j_call: TRBJ2-3
d_call: NA
clone_size: few
cdr3_aa: CASKKGQGTDTQYF
cdr3_nt: TGTGCCAGTAAAAAGGGACAGGGGACAGATACGCAGTATTTT

v_call: TRBV29-1
j_call: TRBJ2-1
d_call: NA
clone_size: few
cdr3_aa: CSVGGGGNEQFF
cdr3_nt: TGCAGCGTTGGAGGGGGTGGCAATGAGCAGTTCTTC

v_call: TRBV11-2
j_call: TRBJ2-7
d_call: NA
clone_size: NA
cdr3_aa: CASSPWDRSYEQYF
cdr3_nt: TGTGCCAGCAGCCCATGGGACCGCTCCTACGAGCAGTACTTC

v_call: TRBV6-1
j_call: TRBJ1-1
d_call: NA
clone_size: many
cdr3_aa: CASTSPGWTEAFF
cdr3_nt: TGTGCCAGCACCTCCCCAGGATGGACTGAAGCTTTCTTT

v_call: TRBV7-2
j_call: TRBJ2-3
d_call: NA
clone_size: many
cdr3_aa: CASSLVGGRADTQYF
cdr3_nt: TGTGCCAGCAGCTTAGTGGGGGGGCGAGCAGATACGCAGTATTTT

v_call: TRBV12-3/TRBV12-4
j_call: TRBJ2-2
d_call: TRBD1
clone_size: few
cdr3_aa: CASSPRTGWGTGELFF
cdr3_nt: TGTGCCAGCAGTCCCAGGACAGGGTGGGGCACCGGGGAGCTGTTTTTT

v_call: TRBV7-6
j_call: TRBJ1-1
d_call: TRBD1
clone_size: many
cdr3_aa: CASSLAAGGIVFF
cdr3_nt: TGTGCCAGCAGCTTAGCCGCAGGGGGAATAGTCTTCTTT

v_call: TRBV2
j_call: TRBJ2-7
d_call: NA
clone_size: NA
cdr3_aa: CASSGTDSYEQYF
cdr3_nt: TGTGCCAGCAGTGGGACAGATAGTTACGAGCAGTACTTC